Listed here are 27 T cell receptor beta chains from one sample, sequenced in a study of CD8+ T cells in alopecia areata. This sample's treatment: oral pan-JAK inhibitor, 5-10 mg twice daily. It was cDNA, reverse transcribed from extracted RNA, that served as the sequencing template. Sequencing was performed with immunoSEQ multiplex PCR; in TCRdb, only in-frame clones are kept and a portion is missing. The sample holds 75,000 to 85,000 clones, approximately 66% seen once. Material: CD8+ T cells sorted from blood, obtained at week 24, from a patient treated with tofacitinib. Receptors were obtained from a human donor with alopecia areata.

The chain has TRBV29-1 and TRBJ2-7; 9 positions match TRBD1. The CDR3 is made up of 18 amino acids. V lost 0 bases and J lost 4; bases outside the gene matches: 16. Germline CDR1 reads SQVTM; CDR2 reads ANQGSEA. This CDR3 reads CSVEDRLGEDRGRYEQYF. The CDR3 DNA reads TGCAGCGTTGAAGATCGGCTTGGGGAGGACAGGGGCCGGTACGAGCAGTACTTC.

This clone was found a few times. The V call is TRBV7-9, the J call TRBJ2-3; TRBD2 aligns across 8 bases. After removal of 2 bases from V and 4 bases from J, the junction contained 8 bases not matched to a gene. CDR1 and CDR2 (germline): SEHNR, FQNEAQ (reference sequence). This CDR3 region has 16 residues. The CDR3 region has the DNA TGTGCCAGCAGCTTATTCGGTAGCGGGGCAGCAGATACGCAGTATTTT. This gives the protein CASSLFGSGAADTQYF.

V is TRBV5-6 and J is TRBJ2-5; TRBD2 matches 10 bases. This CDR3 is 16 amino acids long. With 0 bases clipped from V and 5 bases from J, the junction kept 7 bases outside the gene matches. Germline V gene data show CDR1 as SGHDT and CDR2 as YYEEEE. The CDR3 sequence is CASSLGASGSGETQYF. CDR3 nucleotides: TGTGCCAGCAGCTTGGGGGCTAGCGGGAGTGGCGAGACCCAGTACTTC.

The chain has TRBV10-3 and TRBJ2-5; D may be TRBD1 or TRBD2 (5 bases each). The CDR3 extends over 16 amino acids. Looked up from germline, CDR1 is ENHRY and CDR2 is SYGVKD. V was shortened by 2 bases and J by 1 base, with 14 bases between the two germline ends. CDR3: CAISEGVGALQETQYF. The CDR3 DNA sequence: TGTGCCATCAGTGAGGGGGTCGGGGCCCTCCAAGAGACCCAGTACTTC.

The chain's CDR3 is CASSLYGANTGELFF. DNA of the CDR3: TGTGCCAGCAGCTTATACGGGGCGAACACCGGGGAGCTGTTTTTT. This chain uses TRBV7-2 with TRBJ2-2; D may be TRBD2 (5 bases). Trimming shortened V by 2 bases and J by 0 bases, and 7 bases separated the two germline ends. The CDR3 length is 15 residues. Germline V gives CDR1 SGHTA, CDR2 FQGNSA.

CDR3 in DNA: TGTGCCAGCAGTGAACCAGGGGCTGATCGAGAGACCCAGTACTTC. This gives the protein CASSEPGADRETQYF. The V call is TRBV2, the J call TRBJ2-5, with D tentatively TRBD1 (6 bases). Per the germline V gene, CDR1 is SNHLY and CDR2 is FYNNEI. V was pared by 2 bases and J by 4 bases, with 14 bases between. This CDR3 region has 15 residues.

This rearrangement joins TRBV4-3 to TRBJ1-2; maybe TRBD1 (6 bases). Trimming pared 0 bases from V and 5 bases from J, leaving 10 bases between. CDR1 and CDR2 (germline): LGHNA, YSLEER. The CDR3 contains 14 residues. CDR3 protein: CASSQEKQGYGYTF. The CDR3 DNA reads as TGCGCCAGCAGCCAAGAAAAACAGGGTTATGGCTACACCTTC.

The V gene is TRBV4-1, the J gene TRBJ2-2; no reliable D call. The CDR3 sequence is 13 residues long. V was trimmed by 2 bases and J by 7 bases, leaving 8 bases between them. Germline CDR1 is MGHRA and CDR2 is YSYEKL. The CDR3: CASSQTFGGELFF. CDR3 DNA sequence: TGCGCCAGCAGCCAAACGTTTGGCGGGGAGCTGTTTTTT.

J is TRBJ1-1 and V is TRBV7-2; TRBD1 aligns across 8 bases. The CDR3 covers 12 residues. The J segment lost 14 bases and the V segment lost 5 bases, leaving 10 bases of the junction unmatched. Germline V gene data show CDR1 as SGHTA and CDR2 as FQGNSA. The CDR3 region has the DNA TGTGCCAGCAGCATCGTGACGGGACAGGCCTTCTTT. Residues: CASSIVTGQAFF.

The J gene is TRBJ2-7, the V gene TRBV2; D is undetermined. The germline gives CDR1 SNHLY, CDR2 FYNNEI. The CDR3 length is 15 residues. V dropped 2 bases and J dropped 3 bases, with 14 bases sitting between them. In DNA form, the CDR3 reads TGTGCCAGCAGTGAAAGGGCCGGGTCCCTCTACGAGCAGTACTTC. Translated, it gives CASSERAGSLYEQYF.

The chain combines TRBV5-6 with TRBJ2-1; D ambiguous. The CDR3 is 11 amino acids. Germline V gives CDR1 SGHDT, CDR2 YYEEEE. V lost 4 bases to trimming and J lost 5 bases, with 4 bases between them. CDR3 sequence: CASSVDNEQFF. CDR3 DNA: TGTGCCAGCAGCGTAGACAATGAGCAGTTCTTC. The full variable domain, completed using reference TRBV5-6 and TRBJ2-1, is DAGVTQSPTHLIKTRGQQVTLRCSPKSGHDTVSWYQQALGQGPQFIFQYYEEEERQRGNFPDRFSGHQFPNYSSELNVNALLLGDSALYLCASSVDNEQFFGPGTRLTVL.

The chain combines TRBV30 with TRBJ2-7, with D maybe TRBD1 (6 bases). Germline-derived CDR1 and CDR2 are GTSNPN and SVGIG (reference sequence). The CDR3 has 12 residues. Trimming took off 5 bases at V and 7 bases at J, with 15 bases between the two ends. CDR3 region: CAWHKGVWEQYF. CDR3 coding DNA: TGTGCCTGGCACAAGGGGGTTTGGGAGCAGTACTTC.

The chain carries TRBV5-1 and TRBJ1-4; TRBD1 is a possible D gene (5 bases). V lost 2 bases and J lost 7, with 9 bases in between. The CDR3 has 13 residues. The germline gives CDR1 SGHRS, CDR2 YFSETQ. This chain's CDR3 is CASSFPGSEKLFF. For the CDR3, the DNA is TGCGCCAGCAGCTTTCCAGGGAGTGAAAAACTGTTTTTT.

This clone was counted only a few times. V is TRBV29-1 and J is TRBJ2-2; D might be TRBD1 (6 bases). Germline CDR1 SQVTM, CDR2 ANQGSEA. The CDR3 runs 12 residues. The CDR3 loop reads CSGDISPGELFF. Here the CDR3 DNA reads TGCAGTGGGGACATAAGTCCCGGGGAGCTGTTTTTT.

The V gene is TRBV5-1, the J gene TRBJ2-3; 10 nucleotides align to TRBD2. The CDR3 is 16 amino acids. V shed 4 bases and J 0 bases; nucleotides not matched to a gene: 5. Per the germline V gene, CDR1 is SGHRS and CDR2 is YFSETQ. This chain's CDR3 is CASSPGLAESTDTQYF. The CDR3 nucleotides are TGCGCCAGCAGCCCTGGACTAGCGGAGAGCACAGATACGCAGTATTTT.

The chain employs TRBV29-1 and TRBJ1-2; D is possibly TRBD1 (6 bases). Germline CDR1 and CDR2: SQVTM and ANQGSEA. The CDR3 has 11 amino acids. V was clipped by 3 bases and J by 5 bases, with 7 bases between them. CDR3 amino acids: CSVEGAYGYTF. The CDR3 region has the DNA TGCAGCGTTGAGGGGGCATATGGCTACACCTTC.

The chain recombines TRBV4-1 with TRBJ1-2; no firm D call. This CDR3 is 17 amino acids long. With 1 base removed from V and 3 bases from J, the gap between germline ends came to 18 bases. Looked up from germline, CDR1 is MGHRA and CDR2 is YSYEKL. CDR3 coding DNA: TGCGCCAGCAGCCAAGTTGAATATTCACGGGATTACTATGGCTACACCTTC. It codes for CASSQVEYSRDYYGYTF.

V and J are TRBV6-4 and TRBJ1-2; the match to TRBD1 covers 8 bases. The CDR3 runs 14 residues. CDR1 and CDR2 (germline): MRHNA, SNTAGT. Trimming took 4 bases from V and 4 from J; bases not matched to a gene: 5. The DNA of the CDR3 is TGTGCCAGCAGTGTCGGACAGGGATCCTATGGCTACACCTTC. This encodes CASSVGQGSYGYTF.

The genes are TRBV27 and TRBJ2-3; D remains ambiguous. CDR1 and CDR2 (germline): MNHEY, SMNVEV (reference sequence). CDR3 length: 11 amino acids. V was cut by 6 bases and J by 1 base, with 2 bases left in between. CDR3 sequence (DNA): TGTGCCAGCAGGGGCACAGATACGCAGTATTTT. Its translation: CASRGTDTQYF.

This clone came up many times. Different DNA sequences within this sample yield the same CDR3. The CDR3 DNA is TGTGCCAGTAGTTCCCGGGACAGGGGGCTCTACGAGCAGTACTTC. It specifies CASSSRDRGLYEQYF. This chain connects TRBV19 to TRBJ2-7; TRBD1 matches at 12 bases. The V segment lost 5 bases and the J segment 3 bases; nucleotides outside the gene matches: 5. CDR1 and CDR2 from the germline V gene are LNHDA and SQIVND (reference sequence). This CDR3 contains 15 residues.

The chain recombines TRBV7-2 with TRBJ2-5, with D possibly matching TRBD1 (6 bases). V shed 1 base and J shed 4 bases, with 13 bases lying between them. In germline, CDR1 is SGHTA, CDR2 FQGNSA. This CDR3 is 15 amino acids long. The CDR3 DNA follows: TGTGCCAGCAGCTTAGGGACAGTAAAGTCAGAGACCCAGTACTTC. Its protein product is CASSLGTVKSETQYF.

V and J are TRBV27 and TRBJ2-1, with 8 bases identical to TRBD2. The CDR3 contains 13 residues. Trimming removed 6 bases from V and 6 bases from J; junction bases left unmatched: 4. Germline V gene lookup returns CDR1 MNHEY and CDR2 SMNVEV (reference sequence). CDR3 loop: CASSLAGSNEQFF. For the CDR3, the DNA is TGTGCCAGCAGCTTAGCGGGAAGCAATGAGCAGTTCTTC.

The CDR3 sequence: CSAIEEPFLSEQFF. CDR3 DNA sequence: TGCAGCGCCATCGAAGAGCCTTTCCTCTCTGAGCAGTTCTTC. This rearrangement joins TRBV29-1 to TRBJ2-1; D gene unclear. This CDR3 contains 14 residues. The germline gives CDR1 SQVTM, CDR2 ANQGSEA. V was trimmed by 7 bases and J by 9 bases, leaving 22 bases between them.

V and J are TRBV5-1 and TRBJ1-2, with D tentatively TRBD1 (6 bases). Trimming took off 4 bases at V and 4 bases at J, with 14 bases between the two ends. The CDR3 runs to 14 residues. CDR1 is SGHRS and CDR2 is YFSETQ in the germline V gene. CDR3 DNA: TGCGCCAGCAGCGAGGGGGGCCGGGGCTATGGCTACACCTTC. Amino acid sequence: CASSEGGRGYGYTF.

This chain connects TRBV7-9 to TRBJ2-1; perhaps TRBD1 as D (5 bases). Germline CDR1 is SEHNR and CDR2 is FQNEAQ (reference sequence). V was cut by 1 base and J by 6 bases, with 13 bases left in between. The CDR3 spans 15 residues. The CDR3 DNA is TGTGCCAGCAGCTTAGTTGACAGCCCTTTCAATGAGCAGTTCTTC. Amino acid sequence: CASSLVDSPFNEQFF. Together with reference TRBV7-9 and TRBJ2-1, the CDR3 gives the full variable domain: DTGVSQNPRHKITKRGQNVTFRCDPISEHNRLYWYRQTLGQGPEFLTYFQNEAQLEKSRLLSDRFSAERPKGSFSTLEIQRTEQGDSAMYLCASSLVDSPFNEQFFGPGTRLTVL.

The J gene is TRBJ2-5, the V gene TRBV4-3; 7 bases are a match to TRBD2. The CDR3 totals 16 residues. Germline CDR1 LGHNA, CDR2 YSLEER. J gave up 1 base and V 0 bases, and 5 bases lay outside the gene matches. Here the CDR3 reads CASSQEGGFTQETQYF. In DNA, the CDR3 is TGCGCCAGCAGCCAAGAGGGGGGGTTTACCCAAGAGACCCAGTACTTC.

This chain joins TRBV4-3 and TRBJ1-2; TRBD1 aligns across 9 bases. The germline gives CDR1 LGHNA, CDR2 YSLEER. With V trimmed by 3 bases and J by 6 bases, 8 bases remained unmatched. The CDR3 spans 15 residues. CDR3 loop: CASSQQQGAGHGYTF. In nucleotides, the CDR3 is TGCGCCAGCAGCCAGCAACAGGGGGCAGGTCATGGCTACACCTTC.